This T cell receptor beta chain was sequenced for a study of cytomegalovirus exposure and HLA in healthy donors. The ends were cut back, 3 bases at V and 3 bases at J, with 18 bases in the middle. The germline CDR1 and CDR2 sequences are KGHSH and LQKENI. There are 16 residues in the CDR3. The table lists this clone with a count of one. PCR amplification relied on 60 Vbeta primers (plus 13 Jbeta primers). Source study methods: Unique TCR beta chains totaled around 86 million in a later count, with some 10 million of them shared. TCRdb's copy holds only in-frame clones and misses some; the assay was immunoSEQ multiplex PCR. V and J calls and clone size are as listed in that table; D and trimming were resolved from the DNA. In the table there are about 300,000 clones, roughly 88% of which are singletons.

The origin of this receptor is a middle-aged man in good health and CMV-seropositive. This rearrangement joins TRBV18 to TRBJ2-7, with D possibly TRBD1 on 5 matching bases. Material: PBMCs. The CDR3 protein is CASSPADPTEHYEQYF. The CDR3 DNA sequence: TGTGCCAGCTCACCCGCAGACCCGACAGAACACTACGAGCAGTACTTC. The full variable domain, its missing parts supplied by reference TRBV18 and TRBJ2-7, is NAGVMQNPRHLVRRRGQEARLRCSPMKGHSHVYWYRQLPEEGLKFMVYLQKENIIDESGMPKERFSAEFPKEGPSILRIQQVVRGDSAAYFCASSPADPTEHYEQYFGPGTRLTVT.